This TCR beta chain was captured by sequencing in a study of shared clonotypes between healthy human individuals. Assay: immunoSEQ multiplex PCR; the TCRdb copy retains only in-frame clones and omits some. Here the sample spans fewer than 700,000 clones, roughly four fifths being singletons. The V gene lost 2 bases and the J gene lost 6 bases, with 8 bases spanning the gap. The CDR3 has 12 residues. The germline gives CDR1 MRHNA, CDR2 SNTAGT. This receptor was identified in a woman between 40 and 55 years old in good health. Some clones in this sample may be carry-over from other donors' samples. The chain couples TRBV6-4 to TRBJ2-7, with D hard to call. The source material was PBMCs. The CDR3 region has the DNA TGTGCCAGCAGTGACCCCATCCCCGAGCAGTACTTC. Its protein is CASSDPIPEQYF.